These 16 T cell receptor beta chains were all obtained from the same sample, sequenced in a study of OX40 agonist ivuxolimab in advanced cancers. Sequenced by immunoSEQ multiplex PCR; TCRdb stores in-frame clones only, minus some. The repertoire holds approximately 98,000 clones, less than 85% seen once, with roughly 5.4% in the top ten. The sample consisted of CD4+ or CD8+ T cells sorted from blood, taken in a trial of the OX40 agonist ivuxolimab. These receptors were taken from an adult with an advanced solid tumor such as melanoma, head and neck, liver or kidney cancer.

CDR3 amino acids: CASSIERAGGRGNEQFF. Here the CDR3 DNA reads TGTGCCAGCAGCATCGAAAGAGCGGGGGGGCGAGGCAATGAGCAGTTCTTC. The genes are TRBV13 and TRBJ2-1; 10 bases are shared with TRBD2. The trim removed 5 bases at V and 6 bases at J, leaving 13 bases unmatched. The CDR3 runs to 17 residues. The V gene's germline CDR1 is PRHDT and CDR2 FYEKMQ (reference sequence).

This clone was seen a few times. V gene TRBV5-4 combines with J gene TRBJ2-5, with 7 bases that match TRBD1. The CDR3 totals 13 residues. Unmatched junction bases numbered 5, after V lost 5 bases and J lost 4 bases. The germline CDR1 and CDR2 sequences are SGHNT and YYREEE (reference sequence). The CDR3 region is CASSLDRRETQYF. Written as DNA, the CDR3 is TGTGCCAGCAGTCTGGACAGGCGAGAGACCCAGTACTTC.

The chain combines TRBV18 with TRBJ1-5; D is unresolved. V shed 3 bases and J shed 2 bases, with 11 bases lying between them. Per the germline V gene, CDR1 is KGHSH and CDR2 is LQKENI. The length of the CDR3 is 15 residues. The CDR3 DNA reads TGTGCCAGCTCACCCGAATCGATGGGCAATCAGCCCCAGCATTTT. It specifies CASSPESMGNQPQHF.

Comments on this clone: It is likely a read error, because the conserved phenylalanine at the end of the CDR3 is missing. The chain recombines TRBV10-3 with TRBJ1-2, with D possibly being TRBD1 (5 bases). CDR1 is ENHRY and CDR2 is SYGVKD in the germline V gene. Trimming removed 2 bases from V and 4 bases from J, with 14 bases in between. This CDR3 spans 15 amino acids. The CDR3 here is CAISEEGPTIYGYTL. The CDR3 DNA reads TGTGCCATCAGTGAGGAGGGGCCCACTATCTATGGCTACACCCTC.

This sequence joins TRBV7-2 and TRBJ2-1, with D possibly matching TRBD1 (6 bases). This CDR3 spans 14 amino acids. Germline assignment: CDR1 SGHTA and CDR2 FQGNSA. Trimming left V 5 bases short and J 8 bases short, with 16 bases between. The CDR3 sequence is CASSPNRASHEQFF. CDR3 coding DNA: TGTGCCAGCAGCCCAAACAGGGCAAGTCATGAGCAGTTCTTC.

This chain uses TRBV19 with TRBJ2-5, with 7 bases that match TRBD2. The J call is doubtful: the DNA matches TRBJ2-7 better. This CDR3 contains 15 residues. Germline V gives CDR1 LNHDA, CDR2 SQIVND (reference sequence). For the CDR3, the DNA is TGTGCCAGTAGTTACGGGGGGAGTAGTCAGTACGAGCAGTACTTC. Its protein is CASSYGGSSQYEQYF.

The genes are TRBV5-1 and TRBJ1-1; D is perhaps TRBD1 (6 bases). V gave up 3 bases and J gave up 7 bases, with 19 bases separating them. This CDR3 is built from 15 residues. Per germline, CDR1 SGHRS and CDR2 YFSETQ. CDR3 amino acids: CASSSEGGSKGEAFF. CDR3 DNA sequence: TGCGCCAGCAGCTCGGAGGGGGGATCAAAAGGTGAAGCTTTCTTT.

The chain links TRBV29-1 to TRBJ2-7; TRBD1 aligns across 7 bases. Losses at the gene ends were 6 bases for V and 2 bases for J; bases not matched to a gene: 4. The CDR3 extends over 12 amino acids. The germline V gene encodes CDR1 SQVTM and CDR2 ANQGSEA. The CDR3: CSVGTAPYEQYF. The CDR3 DNA reads as TGCAGCGTGGGGACAGCTCCCTACGAGCAGTACTTC.

This chain joins TRBV6-6 and TRBJ2-7; weak D call: TRBD1 (6 bases). This CDR3 spans 14 amino acids. Germline V CDR1 and CDR2: MNHNY, SVGAGI (reference sequence). V dropped 6 bases and J dropped 2 bases, with 14 bases sitting between them. CDR3: CASRVGTRAYEQYF. The DNA of the CDR3 is TGTGCCAGCAGGGTCGGGACAAGGGCCTACGAGCAGTACTTC.

With respect to this clone: Other DNA sequences in the same sample also yield this CDR3. This CDR3 reads CASSEGVRGSYEQYF. CDR3 nucleotides: TGTGCCAGCAGTGAGGGGGTTCGGGGCTCCTACGAGCAGTACTTC. This chain joins TRBV2 and TRBJ2-7; possibly TRBD1 or TRBD2 for D (5 bases each). The CDR3 consists of 15 residues. Germline CDR1 SNHLY, CDR2 FYNNEI. The V end lost 3 bases, the J end lost 0 bases, and 12 bases lay between the germline ends.

This clone has only one observation. This chain uses TRBV9 with TRBJ2-6; no definite D call. Per germline, CDR1 SGDLS and CDR2 YYNGEE. Trimming stripped 0 bases from V and 0 bases from J, with 10 bases between. The CDR3 totals 17 residues. CDR3 nucleotides: TGTGCCAGCAGCGTAGCAGGCGCCTACTCTGGGGCCAACGTCCTGACTTTC. As protein: CASSVAGAYSGANVLTF.

This chain joins TRBV19 and TRBJ1-2, with TRBD1 as a possible D gene (5 bases). CDR3 length equals 13 residues. V was clipped by 5 bases and J by 6 bases, with 13 bases between them. From germline, CDR1 is LNHDA and CDR2 SQIVND (reference sequence). The CDR3 nucleotides read TGTGCCAGTAGTGTCGACAGAGAGCATGGCTACACCTTC. Encoded protein: CASSVDREHGYTF.

V usage is TRBV14 and J usage is TRBJ1-1, with 8 bases that match TRBD1. This CDR3 has 12 amino acids. Trimming took 3 bases from V and 12 from J; bases not matched to a gene: 6. Per germline, CDR1 SGHDN and CDR2 FVKESK. CDR3 bases: TGTGCCAGCAGCCACCCCGGGACAGGAACTTTCTTT. It yields the protein CASSHPGTGTFF.

This clone came up once. This rearrangement joins TRBV6-5 to TRBJ1-2; D is unclear. CDR3 length: 13 amino acids. CDR1 is MNHEY, CDR2 SVGAGI, per germline. V dropped 2 bases and J dropped 4 bases, with 8 bases sitting between them. The CDR3: CASSYNLGYGYTF. DNA for the CDR3: TGTGCCAGCAGTTACAACCTGGGCTATGGCTACACCTTC.

The V and J genes are TRBV7-9 and TRBJ2-1, with D tentatively TRBD2 (6 bases). Trimming took 1 base from V and 5 from J, leaving 15 bases between them. Germline V gene data show CDR1 as SEHNR and CDR2 as FQNEAQ (reference sequence). The CDR3 totals 16 residues. CDR3: CASSLDVGSPHNEQFF. As DNA, the CDR3 is TGTGCCAGCAGCTTAGATGTCGGGAGCCCCCACAATGAGCAGTTCTTC.

This clone was recorded a few times. The chain couples TRBV2 to TRBJ2-1; D is perhaps TRBD2 (6 bases). CDR3 length equals 13 residues. V shed 4 bases and J shed 5 bases, with 9 bases lying between them. Germline CDR1 SNHLY, CDR2 FYNNEI. The CDR3 bases are TGTGCCAGCAGTGGGTTAGCGGACAATGAGCAGTTCTTC. It translates to CASSGLADNEQFF. Filled out from reference TRBV2 and TRBJ2-1, the complete variable domain reads EPEVTQTPSHQVTQMGQEVILRCVPISNHLYFYWYRQILGQKVEFLVSFYNNEISEKSEIFDDQFSVERPDGSNFTLKIRSTKLEDSAMYFCASSGLADNEQFFGPGTRLTVL.